This note documents a single T cell receptor beta chain sequence. Antigen specificity is unknown. Sequencing used immunoSEQ v3.0 at survey level. Repertoires were generated with immunoSEQ multiplex PCR, while TCRdb's copy carries only in-frame clones and drops some. This table has about 22,000 clones, around 84% appearing once. The sample belongs to a study of long-term antiretroviral therapy in people with HIV. Study-level results: Post-ART, diversity grew, though it stayed under transplant donor control levels.

This TCR was sampled from a man under 40 with HIV. Material: unsorted PBMCs, obtained 5.9 years after starting antiretroviral therapy.

The CDR3 region is CASSPQTGARYGYTF. DNA of the CDR3: TGTGCCAGCAGCCCACAGACAGGGGCCCGGTATGGCTACACCTTC. V gene TRBV7-9 combines with J gene TRBJ1-2; 8 nucleotides line up with TRBD1. V lost 5 bases and J lost 5; bases outside the gene matches: 10. CDR3 length: 15 amino acids. Germline loops: CDR1 SEHNR, CDR2 FQNEAQ (reference sequence).